Listed below are T cell receptor beta chains from one sample, sequenced in a study of cytomegalovirus exposure and HLA in healthy donors. Measured with immunoSEQ multiplex PCR; TCRdb has only the in-frame clones, and not every one. The repertoire holds around 120,000 clones, with less than 90% as singletons. Sequencing input: PBMCs. These receptors were obtained from a man aged 45 to 65 in good health and CMV-seronegative. CDR3s include the opening cysteine and the closing phenylalanine or tryptophan. The D gene is left open where the match is weak. Clone size, where shown, is once, few, many, or a class for clones that have expanded.

CASSEVRGLRVPYEQYF	TGTGCCAGCAGTGAAGTGCGGGGTTTGAGGGTACCCTACGAGCAGTACTTC	.	TRBJ2-7	17	.	TRBV6-1
CAWSVGSGYTF	TGTGCCTGGAGTGTCGGGAGCGGCTACACCTTC	.	TRBJ1-2	11	.	TRBV30
CASSLVSSGEQYF	TGTGCCAGCAGCTTAGTATCTAGCGGGGAGCAGTACTTC	.	TRBJ2-7	13	TRBD2	TRBV7-2
CALQAGMNTEAFF	TGTGCCCTGCAGGCAGGAATGAACACTGAAGCTTTCTTT	once	TRBJ1-1	13	.	TRBV5-4
CASSTQREIDEQFF	TGTGCCAGCAGTACCCAGCGGGAGATAGATGAGCAGTTCTTC	.	TRBJ2-1	14	TRBD2	TRBV27
CASSRDSSMSRPQHF	TGTGCCAGCTCACGTGACAGCTCGATGTCTCGACCCCAGCATTTT	few	TRBJ1-5	15	.	TRBV18
CASSVGAGNTEAFF	TGTGCCAGCAGCGTAGGGGCAGGAAACACTGAAGCTTTCTTT	.	TRBJ1-1	14	.	TRBV9
CATLGGDNQPQHF	TGTGCCACCCTCGGGGGGGACAATCAGCCCCAGCATTTT	once	TRBJ1-5	13	.	TRBV19
CASGRQGTTYGYTF	TGTGCCAGCGGACGACAGGGGACGACCTATGGCTACACCTTC	few	TRBJ1-2	14	TRBD1	TRBV6-5
CASSLTDTREAFF	TGTGCCAGCAGCCTAACGGACACCCGTGAAGCTTTCTTT	.	TRBJ1-1	13	.	TRBV7-2
CASSVEGAVNYNEQFF	TGTGCCAGCAGCGTAGAGGGGGCCGTAAATTACAATGAGCAGTTCTTC	.	TRBJ2-1	16	TRBD1	TRBV9
CASSLTGAKETQYF	TGTGCCAGCAGTTTGACAGGGGCGAAAGAGACCCAGTACTTC	.	TRBJ2-5	14	TRBD1	TRBV28
CASSLINSKTGELFF	TGTGCCAGCAGTTTAATTAACAGCAAGACCGGGGAGCTGTTTTTT	.	TRBJ2-2	15	.	TRBV28
CASSPRYPTSGRSGETQYF	TGTGCCAGCAGTCCGAGATATCCGACTAGCGGGAGGTCGGGGGAGACCCAGTACTTC	.	TRBJ2-5	19	TRBD2	TRBV27
CASSLYQGIYGYTF	TGCGCCAGCAGCTTGTATCAGGGGATCTATGGCTACACCTTC	.	TRBJ1-2	14	.	TRBV5-1
CASSGRQGSVETQYF	TGTGCCAGCAGCGGGCGACAGGGGTCGGTGGAGACCCAGTACTTC	.	TRBJ2-5	15	TRBD1	TRBV9
CASSGGTGGTEAFF	TGTGCCAGCAGTGGAGGGACGGGAGGAACTGAAGCTTTCTTT	few	TRBJ1-1	14	.	TRBV6-4
CAWSVGGEPFF	TGTGCCTGGAGTGTAGGGGGGGAGCCGTTTTTT	.	TRBJ2-2	11	.	TRBV30
CASSQGTGDPTDTQYF	TGTGCCAGCAGCCAAGGGACGGGGGACCCCACAGATACGCAGTATTTT	.	TRBJ2-3	16	.	TRBV4-2
CASSFTPFGRERSGELFF	TGTGCCAGCAGTTTCACGCCATTTGGTAGAGAGAGGTCCGGGGAGCTGTTTTTT	.	TRBJ2-2	18	.	TRBV27
CASSPLAGPYEQYF	TGCGCCAGCAGCCCACTAGCGGGCCCCTACGAGCAGTACTTC	.	TRBJ2-7	14	TRBD2	TRBV4-3
CAWSRTGPDTQYF	TGTGCCTGGAGTAGAACAGGACCAGATACGCAGTATTTT	.	TRBJ2-3	13	.	TRBV30